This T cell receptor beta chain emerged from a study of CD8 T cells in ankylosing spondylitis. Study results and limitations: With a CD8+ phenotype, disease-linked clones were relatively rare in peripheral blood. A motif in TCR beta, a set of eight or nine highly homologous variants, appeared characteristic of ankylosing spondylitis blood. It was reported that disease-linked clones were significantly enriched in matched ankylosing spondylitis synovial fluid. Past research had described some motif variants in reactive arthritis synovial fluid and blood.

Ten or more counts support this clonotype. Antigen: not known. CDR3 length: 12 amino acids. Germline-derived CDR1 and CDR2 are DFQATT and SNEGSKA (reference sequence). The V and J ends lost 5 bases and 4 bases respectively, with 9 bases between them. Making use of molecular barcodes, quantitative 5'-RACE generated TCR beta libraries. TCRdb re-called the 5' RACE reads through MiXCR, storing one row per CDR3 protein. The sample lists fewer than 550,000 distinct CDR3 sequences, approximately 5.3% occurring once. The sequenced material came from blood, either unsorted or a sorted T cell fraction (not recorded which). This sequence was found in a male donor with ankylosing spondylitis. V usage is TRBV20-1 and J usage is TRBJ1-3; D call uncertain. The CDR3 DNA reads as TGCAGTGCTCAAGACCAAGGAAACACCATATATTTT. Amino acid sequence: CSAQDQGNTIYF.